One and the same sample provided the 23 T cell receptor beta chains below, sequenced in a study of shared clonotypes between healthy human individuals (TCRdb year 2020). The library came from the immunoSEQ multiplex PCR assay. The immuneACCESS repertoire file appears here via TCRdb, limited to in-frame rearrangements. These files lack a portion of the clones; in checked studies, under half of the deficit traces to unresolved V genes, and the cause of the others is not known. The sample records roughly 2.2 million clones, less than 95% of which are singletons. Of the sample, around 0.4% is held by the ten largest clones. Sequenced sample: naive CD4+ T cells from PBMCs. In the paper's terms, the cell subset or site label means: CD45RA+ positively selected. The receptors were sampled from a man aged 18 to 29 in good health. Some clones in this sample may be carry-over from other donors' samples.

The chain employs TRBV10-1 and TRBJ1-4; D is possibly TRBD1 (5 bases). Germline V gives CDR1 WNHNN, CDR2 SYGVQD (reference sequence). Deletions cut 0 bases from V and 12 bases from J, with 8 bases between. The CDR3 has 12 amino acids. CDR3 DNA: TGCGCCAGCAGTGAGTCGGGACGGGAACTGTTTTTT. It translates to CASSESGRELFF.

V and J are TRBV2 and TRBJ1-5; 8 bases agree with TRBD1. The junction had 8 bases not matched to a gene; V was cut back by 7 bases and J by 6 bases. There are 14 residues in the CDR3. Germline assignment: CDR1 SNHLY and CDR2 FYNNEI. Here the CDR3 reads CASNRQGPGQPQHF. CDR3 DNA: TGTGCCAGCAATCGACAGGGGCCGGGTCAGCCCCAGCATTTT.

This clone was counted only a few times. The chain is built from TRBV29-1 and TRBJ1-1; D gene ambiguous. Between the trimmed V and J ends, which lost 4 bases and 0 bases, there was a span of 9 bases. This CDR3 comprises 13 residues. Germline lookup yields CDR1 SQVTM and CDR2 ANQGSEA. CDR3 protein: CSVVSYLNTEAFF. As DNA, the CDR3 is TGCAGCGTTGTGAGTTATTTGAACACTGAAGCTTTCTTT.

The chain has TRBV5-1 and TRBJ1-1; TRBD1 agrees at 7 bases. CDR3 size: 14 residues. The V gene end was trimmed by 5 bases and the J gene end by 1 base; junction bases not matched to a gene: 5. Looked up from germline, CDR1 is SGHRS and CDR2 is YFSETQ. The DNA for the CDR3 is TGCGCCAGCAGAAGAGGGGGCTCGAACACTGAAGCTTTCTTT. It codes for CASRRGGSNTEAFF.

V usage is TRBV10-3 and J usage is TRBJ2-7, with 11 bases lining up with TRBD2. V shed 10 bases and J 3 bases; nucleotides not matched to a gene: 2. The CDR3 runs 12 residues. Germline-derived CDR1 and CDR2 are ENHRY and SYGVKD. The CDR3 nucleotides are TGTGCCACCGGGACTAGCGGCTACGAGCAGTACTTC. This gives the protein CATGTSGYEQYF.

This clone was counted a single time. J is TRBJ2-2 and V is TRBV7-2, with a tentative D call TRBD1 (5 bases). This CDR3 has 14 residues. The germline V gene encodes CDR1 SGHTA and CDR2 FQGNSA. The V and J ends lost 1 base and 3 bases respectively, with 6 bases between them. CDR3 nucleotides: TGTGCCAGCAGCTTAGAGGGGTACACCGGGGAGCTGTTTTTT. Its translation is CASSLEGYTGELFF.

This clone has a single count. The rearrangement uses TRBV6-1 and TRBJ1-2, with 8 bases aligning to TRBD1. Germline loops: CDR1 MNHNS, CDR2 SASEGT. Unmatched junction bases numbered 6, after V lost 3 bases and J lost 0 bases. This CDR3 comprises 16 residues. CDR3: CASSELRDRTNYGYTF. The DNA of the CDR3 is TGTGCCAGCAGTGAGCTCCGGGACAGGACTAACTATGGCTACACCTTC.

The V and J genes are TRBV14 and TRBJ2-5, with a possible D match to TRBD2 (5 bases). Trimming removed 0 bases at V and 7 bases at J, with 12 bases between. Germline assignment: CDR1 SGHDN and CDR2 FVKESK. CDR3 size: 14 residues. DNA of the CDR3: TGTGCCAGCAGCCAAGACGCCCTAGCTGCGACCCAGTACTTC. It translates to CASSQDALAATQYF.

The genes are TRBV5-1 and TRBJ1-3; D not resolved. Germline V gene sequence: CDR1 SGHRS, CDR2 YFSETQ. This CDR3 has 14 amino acids. Trimming removed 4 bases at V and 4 bases at J, with 12 bases between. The CDR3 region is CASSLSSAGNTIYF. The CDR3 region has the DNA TGCGCCAGCAGCCTCAGCTCTGCAGGAAACACCATATATTTT.

The chain combines TRBV19 with TRBJ2-7; D is unresolved. V gave up 5 bases and J gave up 2 bases, with 13 bases separating them. Germline V gene data show CDR1 as LNHDA and CDR2 as SQIVND (reference sequence). The length of the CDR3 is 14 residues. CDR3: CASSGQVPTYEQYF. The CDR3 coding sequence is TGTGCCAGTAGTGGTCAAGTGCCCACCTACGAGCAGTACTTC.

The rearrangement uses TRBV5-1 and TRBJ2-5; no reliable D call. The germline V and J ends were trimmed by 2 bases and 0 bases, with 8 bases remaining between them. The CDR3 runs 14 residues. The germline gives CDR1 SGHRS, CDR2 YFSETQ. DNA of the CDR3: TGCGCCAGCAGCTTACAGCCGGACCAAGAGACCCAGTACTTC. It yields the protein CASSLQPDQETQYF. Full variable domain (rest looked up from reference TRBV5-1 and TRBJ2-5): KAGVTQTPRYLIKTRGQQVTLSCSPISGHRSVSWYQQTPGQGLQFLFEYFSETQRNKGNFPGRFSGRQFSNSRSEMNVSTLELGDSALYLCASSLQPDQETQYFGPGTRLLVL.

V is TRBV7-2 and J is TRBJ1-2; D may be TRBD1 (5 bases). CDR1 is SGHTA, CDR2 FQGNSA, per germline. This CDR3 contains 15 residues. Trimming took off 3 bases at V and 0 bases at J, with 11 bases between the two ends. CDR3 residues: CASSFIRGSNYGYTF. CDR3 bases: TGTGCCAGCAGCTTTATTCGGGGGTCTAACTATGGCTACACCTTC.

Only a few counts were recorded for this clone. The CDR3 loop is CASSAGGPTQHF. The CDR3 DNA is TGTGCCAGCAGTGCGGGGGGTCCGACCCAGCATTTT. V is TRBV2 and J is TRBJ1-5, with D possibly TRBD1 on 5 matching bases. V was cut by 4 bases and J by 11 bases, with 12 bases left in between. This CDR3 has 12 amino acids. The germline gives CDR1 SNHLY, CDR2 FYNNEI.

The rearrangement uses TRBV7-9 and TRBJ2-7, with TRBD2 matching 7 bases. Germline assignment: CDR1 SEHNR and CDR2 FQNEAQ (reference sequence). After removal of 5 bases from V and 2 bases from J, the junction contained 9 bases not matched to a gene. The length of the CDR3 is 15 residues. Written as DNA, the CDR3 is TGTGCCAGCAGCCGCCCTCGGGGGGATCCCTACGAGCAGTACTTC. It translates to CASSRPRGDPYEQYF.

V usage is TRBV5-4 and J usage is TRBJ1-2; the D gene is possibly TRBD1 (6 bases). V was shortened by 3 bases and J by 2 bases, with 14 bases between the two germline ends. Germline V CDR1 and CDR2: SGHNT, YYREEE (reference sequence). This CDR3 is built from 15 residues. CDR3: CASSYPGALNYGYTF. CDR3 bases: TGTGCCAGCAGCTACCCAGGGGCCTTAAACTATGGCTACACCTTC.

V is TRBV6-5 and J is TRBJ1-2, with 8 bases aligning to TRBD1. In germline, CDR1 is MNHEY, CDR2 SVGAGI. Losses at the gene ends were 8 bases for V and 5 bases for J; bases not matched to a gene: 7. CDR3 size: 13 residues. This CDR3 reads CASVGRQGYGYTF. The CDR3 DNA reads TGTGCCAGCGTCGGTAGACAGGGGTATGGCTACACCTTC.

This sequence joins TRBV28 and TRBJ2-7, with no clear D. Trimming pared 3 bases from V and 12 bases from J, leaving 12 bases between. CDR3 size: 11 residues. Germline V gene data show CDR1 as MDHEN and CDR2 as SYDVKM. CDR3 DNA: TGTGCCAGCAGTTTTTCACAACACCTGTACTTC. Protein sequence: CASSFSQHLYF.

The chain combines TRBV6-1 with TRBJ1-5; the D is unclear. The CDR3 runs 14 residues. Germline loops: CDR1 MNHNS, CDR2 SASEGT. Trimming left V 5 bases short and J 4 bases short, with 12 bases between. This CDR3 is CASSPPRENQPQHF. The CDR3 DNA sequence: TGTGCCAGCAGTCCCCCCCGGGAAAATCAGCCCCAGCATTTT.

With regard to this clone: Different DNA sequences within this sample yield the same CDR3. V and J are TRBV30 and TRBJ2-5; D possibly corresponds to TRBD2 (5 bases). The germline V and J ends were trimmed by 0 bases and 4 bases, with 6 bases remaining between them. The CDR3 covers 12 residues. Germline lookup yields CDR1 GTSNPN and CDR2 SVGIG (reference sequence). The CDR3: CAWSVGRETQYF. CDR3 nucleotide sequence: TGTGCCTGGAGTGTAGGGAGAGAGACCCAGTACTTC.

The rearrangement joins TRBV13 to TRBJ2-2; 9 nucleotides agree with TRBD2. This CDR3 is 16 amino acids long. Losses at the gene ends were 5 bases for V and 5 bases for J; bases not matched to a gene: 9. Germline V gene sequence: CDR1 PRHDT, CDR2 FYEKMQ (reference sequence). DNA of the CDR3: TGTGCCAGCAGCCCCCGGGGAGCGGGAGGTACCGGGGAGCTGTTTTTT. Encoded protein: CASSPRGAGGTGELFF.

This chain connects TRBV7-9 to TRBJ2-5, with 7 bases that match TRBD1. Germline V gene sequence: CDR1 SEHNR, CDR2 FQNEAQ (reference sequence). The V segment lost 5 bases and the J segment 2 bases; nucleotides outside the gene matches: 8. CDR3 size: 15 residues. CDR3 DNA: TGTGCCAGCAGCCGCTCGTCGGGACAGCAAGAGACCCAGTACTTC. Translating it yields CASSRSSGQQETQYF.

There are a few counts of this clone. The V gene is TRBV7-9, the J gene TRBJ1-4; D not resolved. This CDR3 is built from 15 residues. The V gene lost 1 base and the J gene lost 3 bases, with 9 bases spanning the gap. Germline assignment: CDR1 SEHNR and CDR2 FQNEAQ (reference sequence). The CDR3, as DNA: TGTGCCAGCAGCTTAGGGGGTCCGGCTAATGAAAAACTGTTTTTT. This translates into CASSLGGPANEKLFF. The whole variable domain, remainder taken from reference TRBV7-9 and TRBJ1-4, is DTGVSQNPRHKITKRGQNVTFRCDPISEHNRLYWYRQTLGQGPEFLTYFQNEAQLEKSRLLSDRFSAERPKGSFSTLEIQRTEQGDSAMYLCASSLGGPANEKLFFGSGTQLSVL.

With regard to this clone: This sample includes further DNA sequences coding for the same CDR3. The CDR3 region has the DNA TGTGCCAGCAGTGAATCCGGAAACACCATATATTTT. This encodes CASSESGNTIYF. The chain has TRBV2 and TRBJ1-3, with D uncertain. Germline CDR1 reads SNHLY; CDR2 reads FYNNEI. Between the trimmed V and J ends, which lost 2 bases and 4 bases, there was a span of 3 bases. The CDR3 is made up of 12 amino acids.